The 20 T cell receptor beta chains below were found in one sample sequenced in a study of T cell responses to AZD1222 COVID-19 vaccine. Profiling relied on immunoSEQ multiplex PCR, and the TCRdb table lists in-frame clones only, not all of them. The sample includes 65,000 to 70,000 clones, less than 85% seen only once; the top ten take roughly 25%. The sequences come from peripheral blood, collected 28 days after the second AZD1222 dose. Receptor source: an adult who received the AZD1222 COVID-19 vaccine.

The V gene is TRBV30, the J gene TRBJ1-3, with D uncertain. CDR1 and CDR2 (germline): GTSNPN, SVGIG (reference sequence). V was clipped by 1 base and J by 3 bases, with 1 base between them. CDR3 length: 11 residues. The CDR3 loop reads CAWSGGNTIYF. Written as DNA, the CDR3 is TGTGCCTGGAGTGGTGGAAACACCATATATTTT.

This chain links TRBV2 with TRBJ2-2; no clear D gene. V gave up 8 bases and J gave up 4 bases, with 14 bases separating them. Looked up from germline, CDR1 is SNHLY and CDR2 is FYNNEI. The CDR3 extends over 14 amino acids. Written as DNA, the CDR3 is TGTGCCAGCGCCCGAGGATCGAGCACCGGGGAGCTGTTTTTT. Translated, it gives CASARGSSTGELFF.

This clone showed up just once. The V and J genes are TRBV25-1 and TRBJ1-6; D gene unclear. V was clipped by 0 bases and J by 13 bases, with 10 bases between them. CDR1 and CDR2 from the germline V gene are MGHDK and SYGVNS. This CDR3 comprises 13 residues. CDR3: CASSEYAGWPLHF. Written as DNA, the CDR3 is TGTGCCAGCAGTGAATATGCGGGATGGCCCCTCCACTTT.

The genes are TRBV28 and TRBJ2-5; TRBD2 aligns across 8 bases. V lost 8 bases and J lost 5; bases outside the gene matches: 7. Germline values: CDR1 MDHEN, CDR2 SYDVKM. There are 13 residues in the CDR3. The CDR3 loop reads CASGASGWETQYF. Here the CDR3 DNA reads TGTGCCAGCGGGGCTAGCGGGTGGGAGACCCAGTACTTC.

The genes are TRBV19 and TRBJ1-4; D might be TRBD1 (5 bases). Germline V gene data show CDR1 as LNHDA and CDR2 as SQIVND (reference sequence). With 7 bases removed from V and 14 bases from J, the gap between germline ends came to 20 bases. The CDR3 covers 13 residues. CDR3 in DNA: TGTGCCAGTACGACTTCCAGCCCCCGGGGGCTGTTTTTT. Its translation is CASTTSSPRGLFF. Supplemented by reference TRBV19 and TRBJ1-4, the full variable domain reads DGGITQSPKYLFRKEGQNVTLSCEQNLNHDAMYWYRQDPGQGLRLIYYSQIVNDFQKGDIAEGYSVSREKKESFPLTVTSAQKNPTAFYLCASTTSSPRGLFFGSGTQLSVL.

The V and J genes are TRBV4-2 and TRBJ2-7; 8 nucleotides line up with TRBD2. The CDR3 is 15 residues long. With 1 base clipped from V and 1 base from J, the junction kept 3 bases outside the gene matches. Germline V gene sequence: CDR1 LGHNA, CDR2 YNFKEQ. In DNA form, the CDR3 reads TGTGCCAGCAGCCAAGCGGCTAGCGGGTCCTACGAGCAGTACTTC. It yields the protein CASSQAASGSYEQYF.

The V gene is TRBV6-6, the J gene TRBJ2-7, with TRBD2 identical over 10 bases. Germline CDR1 reads MNHNY; CDR2 reads SVGAGI (reference sequence). V lost 0 bases, J lost 4 bases, and 3 bases stayed unmatched. The CDR3 has 15 amino acids. CDR3 sequence reads: CASSYSSGRPYEQYF. The CDR3 coding sequence is TGTGCCAGCAGTTACTCTAGCGGGAGGCCATACGAGCAGTACTTC.

The chain combines TRBV7-9 with TRBJ2-5; 10 bases align to TRBD1. After removal of 5 bases from V and 2 bases from J, the junction contained 14 bases not matched to a gene. The CDR3 length is 18 residues. CDR1 is SEHNR and CDR2 is FQNEAQ in the germline V gene (reference sequence). The CDR3: CASSPAGTGAPKQETQYF. The CDR3 DNA reads as TGTGCCAGCAGCCCAGCGGGGACAGGGGCCCCTAAGCAAGAGACCCAGTACTTC.

V gene TRBV10-2 combines with J gene TRBJ2-3, with 10 bases fitting TRBD2. The CDR3 sequence is 13 residues long. CDR1 WSHSY and CDR2 SAAADI come from the germline V gene. The junction had 3 bases not matched to a gene; V was cut back by 7 bases and J by 5 bases. CDR3 nucleotide sequence: TGCGCCAGCAAGACTAGCGGGCAAGATACGCAGTATTTT. Its translation is CASKTSGQDTQYF.

The rearrangement links TRBV5-1 to TRBJ2-7, with D unclear. There are 14 residues in the CDR3. Per the germline V gene, CDR1 is SGHRS and CDR2 is YFSETQ. V was cut by 6 bases and J by 3 bases, with 16 bases left in between. CDR3 nucleotides: TGCGCCAGCAACTCAGACGGAGTCTTCTACGAGCAGTACTTC. Translated, it gives CASNSDGVFYEQYF.

In this sample, this clone turned up once. The chain has TRBV14 and TRBJ1-1; TRBD1 matches at 8 bases. The CDR3 consists of 14 residues. With 0 bases clipped from V and 11 bases from J, the junction kept 8 bases outside the gene matches. The germline V gene has CDR1 SGHDN and CDR2 FVKESK. The CDR3 region has the DNA TGTGCCAGCAGCCAAGATCAGGGGGCGCAGAGGGCTTTCTTT. Its protein is CASSQDQGAQRAFF. Supplemented by reference TRBV14 and TRBJ1-1, the full variable domain reads EAGVTQFPSHSVIEKGQTVTLRCDPISGHDNLYWYRRVMGKEIKFLLHFVKESKQDESGMPNNRFLAERTGGTYSTLKVQPAELEDSGVYFCASSQDQGAQRAFFGQGTRLTVV.

This chain uses TRBV5-1 with TRBJ1-1; 8 bases are shared with TRBD1. V dropped 4 bases and J dropped 6; count of bases not matched to a gene: 11. Germline V gives CDR1 SGHRS, CDR2 YFSETQ. The CDR3 is 15 residues long. CDR3 bases: TGCGCCAGCAGCACCGGACAGGGAAGGGGTGCTGAAGCTTTCTTT. Its protein product is CASSTGQGRGAEAFF.

This clone has only a few counts. The CDR3 DNA is TGTGCCAGCAGCTTAAATGAGAATTCACCCCTCCACTTT. It codes for CASSLNENSPLHF. The V call is TRBV7-8, the J call TRBJ1-6; D uncertain. The CDR3 is made up of 13 amino acids. Trimming pared 2 bases from V and 7 bases from J, leaving 6 bases between. Germline V gene sequence: CDR1 SGHVS, CDR2 FQNEAQ.

This clone was counted a few times. The V gene is TRBV5-1, the J gene TRBJ1-2; 7 bases match TRBD1. The CDR3 has 14 residues. V was pared by 0 bases and J by 4 bases, with 3 bases of the junction left unmatched. Germline CDR1 reads SGHRS; CDR2 reads YFSETQ. The DNA of the CDR3 is TGCGCCAGCAGCTTGGACACAGGGGTCTATGGCTACACCTTC. Translation: CASSLDTGVYGYTF.

This sequence joins TRBV10-2 and TRBJ1-1, with D perhaps matching TRBD1 (5 bases). The V end was cut by 5 bases, the J end by 3 bases, with 7 bases between. The germline gives CDR1 WSHSY, CDR2 SAAADI. The CDR3 is 12 amino acids. CDR3 in DNA: TGCGCCAGCAGTTGGGGGGACACTGAAGCTTTCTTT. Translating gives CASSWGDTEAFF.

The J gene is TRBJ1-2, the V gene TRBV6-1, with a possible D match to TRBD1 (6 bases). Trimming shortened V by 2 bases and J by 3 bases, and 16 bases separated the two germline ends. The CDR3 runs 16 residues. Germline V gene lookup returns CDR1 MNHNS and CDR2 SASEGT. The CDR3 DNA reads TGTGCCAGCAGTGAACGAGGCGGGGGGGCAGACTATGGCTACACCTTC. Residues: CASSERGGGADYGYTF.

The chain combines TRBV3-1 (or the pseudogene TRBV3-2) with TRBJ2-3; no firm D call. Germline V lookup: CDR1 LGHDT, CDR2 YNNKEL (reference sequence). V dropped 4 bases and J dropped 5 bases, with 13 bases sitting between them. This CDR3 spans 14 amino acids. The CDR3 sequence is CASSRVGRLDTQYF. The DNA of the CDR3 is TGTGCCAGCAGCCGGGTAGGGCGCTTAGATACGCAGTATTTT.

This chain uses TRBV18 with TRBJ1-1; 8 bases align to TRBD1. This CDR3 is built from 15 residues. J lost 4 bases, V lost 9 bases, and 13 bases had no gene match. Germline values: CDR1 KGHSH, CDR2 LQKENI. The CDR3 spells CASPGTGTPGTEAFF. The CDR3 coding sequence is TGTGCCAGTCCCGGGACAGGTACTCCGGGCACTGAAGCTTTCTTT.

For the CDR3, the DNA is TGTGCCAGCAGCCCCTGGGGCGGGAGCCGCGAGCAGTACTTC. Protein sequence: CASSPWGGSREQYF. V and J are TRBV7-9 and TRBJ2-7, with TRBD2 identical over 7 bases. The CDR3 runs 14 residues. V lost 5 bases and J lost 6; bases outside the gene matches: 10. Per germline, CDR1 SEHNR and CDR2 FQNEAQ (reference sequence). Full variable domain (rest looked up from reference TRBV7-9 and TRBJ2-7): DTGVSQNPRHKITKRGQNVTFRCDPISEHNRLYWYRQTLGQGPEFLTYFQNEAQLEKSRLLSDRFSAERPKGSFSTLEIQRTEQGDSAMYLCASSPWGGSREQYFGPGTRLTVT.

V and J are TRBV30 and TRBJ2-1; 14 nucleotides align to TRBD2. Germline-derived CDR1 and CDR2 are GTSNPN and SVGIG (reference sequence). The J segment lost 9 bases and the V segment lost 3 bases, leaving 10 bases of the junction unmatched. The CDR3 contains 16 residues. The CDR3 coding sequence is TGTGCCTGGAGGGGAGGGACTAGCGGGAGCCCCAGTGAGCAGTTCTTC. This codes for CAWRGGTSGSPSEQFF.